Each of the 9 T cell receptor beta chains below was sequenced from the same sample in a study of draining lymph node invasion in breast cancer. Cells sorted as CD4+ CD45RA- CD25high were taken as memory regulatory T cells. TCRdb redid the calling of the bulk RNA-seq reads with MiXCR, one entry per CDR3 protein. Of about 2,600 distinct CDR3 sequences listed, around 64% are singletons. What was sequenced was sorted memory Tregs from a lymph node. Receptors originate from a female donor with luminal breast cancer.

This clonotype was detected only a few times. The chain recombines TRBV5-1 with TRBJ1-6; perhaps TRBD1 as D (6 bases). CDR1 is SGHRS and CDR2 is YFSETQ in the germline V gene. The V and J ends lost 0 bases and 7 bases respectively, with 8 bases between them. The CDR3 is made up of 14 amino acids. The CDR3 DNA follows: TGCGCCAGCAGCTTGGCAGGGGTGAATTCACCCCTCCACTTT. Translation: CASSLAGVNSPLHF.

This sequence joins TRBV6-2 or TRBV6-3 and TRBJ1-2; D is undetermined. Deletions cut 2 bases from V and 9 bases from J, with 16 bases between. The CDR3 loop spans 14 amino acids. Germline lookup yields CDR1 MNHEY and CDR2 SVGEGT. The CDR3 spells CASSYTDRSRSYTF. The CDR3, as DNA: TGTGCCAGCAGTTACACGGACCGCAGTAGAAGCTACACCTTC.

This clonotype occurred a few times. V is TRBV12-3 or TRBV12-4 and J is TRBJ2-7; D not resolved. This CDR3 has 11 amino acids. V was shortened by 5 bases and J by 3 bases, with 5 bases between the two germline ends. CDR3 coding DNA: TGTGCCAGCAGTCCGGGCTACGAGCAGTACTTC. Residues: CASSPGYEQYF.

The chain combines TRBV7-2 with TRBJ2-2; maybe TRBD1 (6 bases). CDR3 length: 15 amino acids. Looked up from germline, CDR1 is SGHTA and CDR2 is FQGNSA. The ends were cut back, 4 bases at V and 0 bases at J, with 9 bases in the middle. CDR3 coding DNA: TGTGCCAGCAGCTGGGGACACTCGAACACCGGGGAGCTGTTTTTT. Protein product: CASSWGHSNTGELFF.

The chain's CDR3 is CASSFGRGAFNTGELFF. For the CDR3, the DNA is TGTGCCAGCAGCTTCGGCAGGGGGGCTTTTAACACCGGGGAGCTGTTTTTT. The gene calls are TRBV7-2 and TRBJ2-2; D might be TRBD1 (7 bases). Germline CDR1 and CDR2: SGHTA and FQGNSA. The CDR3 consists of 17 residues. Trimming took 3 bases from V and 2 from J, leaving 16 bases between them.

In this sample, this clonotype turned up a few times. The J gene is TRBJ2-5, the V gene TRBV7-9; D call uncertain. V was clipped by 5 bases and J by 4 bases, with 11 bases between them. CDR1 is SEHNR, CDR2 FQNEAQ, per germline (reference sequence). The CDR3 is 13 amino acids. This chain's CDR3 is CASSTDPLETQYF. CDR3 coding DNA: TGTGCCAGCAGCACCGACCCTTTAGAGACCCAGTACTTC.

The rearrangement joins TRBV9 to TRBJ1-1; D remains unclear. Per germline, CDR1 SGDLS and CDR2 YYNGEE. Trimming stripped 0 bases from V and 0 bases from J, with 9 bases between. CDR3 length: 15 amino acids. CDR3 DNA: TGTGCCAGCAGCGTAGAAGGGAGAATGAACACTGAAGCTTTCTTT. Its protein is CASSVEGRMNTEAFF.

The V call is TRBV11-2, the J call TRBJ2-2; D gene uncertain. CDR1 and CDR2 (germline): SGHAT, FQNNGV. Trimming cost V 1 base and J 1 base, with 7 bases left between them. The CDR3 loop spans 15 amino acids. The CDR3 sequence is CASSLGQLNTGELFF. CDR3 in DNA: TGTGCCAGCAGCTTAGGTCAGCTGAACACCGGGGAGCTGTTTTTT. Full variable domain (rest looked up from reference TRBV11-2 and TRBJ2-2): EAGVAQSPRYKIIEKRQSVAFWCNPISGHATLYWYQQILGQGPKLLIQFQNNGVVDDSQLPKDRFSAERLKGVDSTLKIQPAKLEDSAVYLCASSLGQLNTGELFFGEGSRLTVL.

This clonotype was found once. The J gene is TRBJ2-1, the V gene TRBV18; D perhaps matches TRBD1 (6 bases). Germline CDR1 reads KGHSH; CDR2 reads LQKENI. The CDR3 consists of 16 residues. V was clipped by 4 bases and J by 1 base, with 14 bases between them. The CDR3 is CASSQQGTGSYNEQFF. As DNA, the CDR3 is TGTGCCAGCTCACAACAGGGAACAGGTTCCTACAATGAGCAGTTCTTC.